A single sample is the source of the 26 T cell receptor beta chains below, sequenced in a study of T cell changes during pregnancy in multiple sclerosis. Produced via immunoSEQ multiplex PCR; TCRdb's table is partial and in-frame only. This sample has about 75,000 clones, with 80% to 95% found just once. This specimen was CD4+ T cells from peripheral blood mononuclear cells, taken before pregnancy. Receptors were obtained from a female donor with multiple sclerosis, enrolled in a pregnancy study.

This clone was observed a single time. The chain has TRBV5-5 and TRBJ2-2; 7 nucleotides agree with TRBD1. This CDR3 is 12 amino acids long. CDR1 is SGHKS, CDR2 YYEKEE, per germline (reference sequence). The J segment lost 8 bases and the V segment lost 4 bases, leaving 2 bases of the junction unmatched. The CDR3: CASSRQGGELFF. The CDR3 nucleotides read TGTGCCAGCAGCAGACAGGGTGGGGAGCTGTTTTTT.

This rearrangement joins TRBV19 to TRBJ2-7, with TRBD2 matching 10 bases. Losses at the gene ends were 3 bases for V and 7 bases for J; bases not matched to a gene: 6. The CDR3 length is 14 residues. CDR1 LNHDA and CDR2 SQIVND come from the germline V gene (reference sequence). CDR3 sequence (DNA): TGTGCCAGTAGTATGCTAGCGGGAGAGGGGGAGCAGTACTTC. As protein: CASSMLAGEGEQYF.

CDR3 bases: TGCGCCAGCAGCCTATCGACAGGGTTCATCGGGGAGCTGTTTTTT. Residues: CASSLSTGFIGELFF. The chain joins TRBV5-1 to TRBJ2-2; 7 nucleotides align to TRBD1. The CDR3 is made up of 15 amino acids. Per germline, CDR1 SGHRS and CDR2 YFSETQ. With 4 bases clipped from V and 7 bases from J, the junction kept 10 bases outside the gene matches.

This clone was observed a single time. The chain links TRBV29-1 to TRBJ2-5; D uncertain. From germline, CDR1 is SQVTM and CDR2 ANQGSEA. Trimming stripped 4 bases from V and 2 bases from J, with 11 bases between. The CDR3 consists of 13 residues. The CDR3 region has the DNA TGCAGCGTTGCCAGCCGACTTCAAGAGACCCAGTACTTC. It is translated as CSVASRLQETQYF.

V usage is TRBV5-6 and J usage is TRBJ2-1; 12 nucleotides match TRBD2. The V gene end was trimmed by 2 bases and the J gene end by 9 bases; junction bases not matched to a gene: 9. The germline CDR1 and CDR2 sequences are SGHDT and YYEEEE. The CDR3 runs 16 residues. CDR3 DNA sequence: TGTGCCAGCAGCTTCCGGACTAGCGGGGCGGGTAGTGAGCAGTTCTTC. Translated, it gives CASSFRTSGAGSEQFF.

The chain is built from TRBV6-6 and TRBJ1-2; 7 bases map to TRBD1. In germline, CDR1 is MNHNY, CDR2 SVGAGI (reference sequence). Germline trimming cut 6 bases from V and 2 bases from J; bases unmatched to any gene: 3. The CDR3 has 13 residues. CDR3 sequence reads: CASSSGQNYGYTF. CDR3 DNA sequence: TGTGCCAGCAGCTCGGGACAGAACTATGGCTACACCTTC.

The chain has TRBV30 and TRBJ1-1; 8 bases fit TRBD1. CDR1 GTSNPN and CDR2 SVGIG come from the germline V gene (reference sequence). CDR3 length: 15 amino acids. V was pared by 6 bases and J by 0 bases, with 9 bases of the junction left unmatched. The CDR3 DNA is TGTGCCTGCCGGGACAGGAAAACCATGAACACTGAAGCTTTCTTT. This gives the protein CACRDRKTMNTEAFF.

The rearrangement links TRBV30 to TRBJ1-3, with TRBD1 matching 7 bases. J gave up 6 bases and V 1 base, and 12 bases lay outside the gene matches. The CDR3 sequence is 16 residues long. Germline CDR1 is GTSNPN and CDR2 is SVGIG (reference sequence). CDR3 amino acids: CAWSAPQTGLENTIYF. CDR3 coding DNA: TGTGCCTGGAGTGCACCCCAGACAGGGTTGGAAAACACCATATATTTT.

The rearrangement joins TRBV19 to TRBJ2-1; the match to TRBD2 covers 8 bases. The ends lost 3 bases at V and 0 bases at J; junction bases unmatched: 7. CDR3 size: 17 residues. Per germline, CDR1 LNHDA and CDR2 SQIVND (reference sequence). As DNA, the CDR3 is TGTGCCAGTAGTATTGGGTTCGGGAGGGTCTCCTACAATGAGCAGTTCTTC. It translates to CASSIGFGRVSYNEQFF.

V is TRBV11-2 and J is TRBJ2-3, with D tentatively TRBD1 (5 bases). The CDR3 contains 15 residues. Trimming cost V 0 bases and J 1 base, with 8 bases left between them. Germline V gives CDR1 SGHAT, CDR2 FQNNGV. CDR3 in DNA: TGTGCCAGCAGCTTAGATTGGGGCGGCACAGATACGCAGTATTTT. Protein product: CASSLDWGGTDTQYF.

This clone was detected once. The V gene is TRBV6-1, the J gene TRBJ1-5; 8 bases align to TRBD1. Losses at the gene ends were 4 bases for V and 6 bases for J; bases not matched to a gene: 8. This CDR3 is built from 15 residues. Germline lookup yields CDR1 MNHNS and CDR2 SASEGT. The DNA of the CDR3 is TGTGCCAGCAGTGCGGCCAGGGGGCTCGGTCAGCCCCAGCATTTT. Protein: CASSAARGLGQPQHF.

This chain connects TRBV7-2 to TRBJ2-5; 12 bases are shared with TRBD2. In germline, CDR1 is SGHTA, CDR2 FQGNSA. J lost 4 bases, V lost 5 bases, and 8 bases had no gene match. The CDR3 contains 16 residues. The CDR3 sequence is CASSQAASGGAETQYF. CDR3 nucleotide sequence: TGTGCCAGCAGCCAGGCGGCTAGCGGGGGGGCAGAGACCCAGTACTTC.

This clone was detected a few times. The chain couples TRBV27 to TRBJ1-5; 7 bases are shared with TRBD1. CDR1 MNHEY and CDR2 SMNVEV come from the germline V gene (reference sequence). This CDR3 spans 16 amino acids. V lost 6 bases, J lost 2 bases, and 10 bases stayed unmatched. The CDR3 reads CASREISGGRNQPQHF. The CDR3 nucleotides are TGTGCCAGCAGGGAAATCTCAGGGGGACGCAATCAGCCCCAGCATTTT.

V is TRBV7-3 and J is TRBJ2-2; TRBD1 agrees at 8 bases. V dropped 1 base and J dropped 6; count of bases not matched to a gene: 4. This CDR3 is built from 15 residues. The V gene's germline CDR1 is SGHTA and CDR2 FQGTGA. The CDR3: CASSLKAGGAGELFF. The CDR3 nucleotides are TGTGCCAGCAGCTTAAAAGCAGGGGGCGCCGGGGAGCTGTTTTTT.

This chain connects TRBV19 to TRBJ2-2, with TRBD2 matching 7 bases. This CDR3 is 15 amino acids long. Germline trimming cut 3 bases from V and 5 bases from J; bases unmatched to any gene: 6. Per germline, CDR1 LNHDA and CDR2 SQIVND (reference sequence). The CDR3 bases are TGTGCCAGTAGTATGGGCGGGAGTGGGACCGGGGAGCTGTTTTTT. It codes for CASSMGGSGTGELFF.

This clone has a single count. The gene calls are TRBV2 and TRBJ2-6; a weak D match, TRBD2 (5 bases). From germline, CDR1 is SNHLY and CDR2 FYNNEI. V was shortened by 6 bases and J by 0 bases, with 18 bases between the two germline ends. The CDR3 has 18 residues. The CDR3 protein is CASRDFGARLSGANVLTF. Written as DNA, the CDR3 is TGTGCCAGCAGGGACTTCGGAGCTAGACTCTCTGGGGCCAACGTCCTGACTTTC.

This clone was seen once. V usage is TRBV2 and J usage is TRBJ2-1; D is perhaps TRBD1 (5 bases). V lost 6 bases, J lost 0 bases, and 12 bases lay in between. Germline loops: CDR1 SNHLY, CDR2 FYNNEI. The CDR3 loop spans 15 amino acids. In nucleotides, the CDR3 is TGTGCCAGCAGAAGACAGACCCTCTCCTACAATGAGCAGTTCTTC. Encoded protein: CASRRQTLSYNEQFF.

This sequence joins TRBV5-6 and TRBJ2-1; 10 nucleotides agree with TRBD1. Germline V gene lookup returns CDR1 SGHDT and CDR2 YYEEEE. The CDR3 length is 16 residues. The V gene end was trimmed by 4 bases and the J gene end by 5 bases; junction bases not matched to a gene: 9. The CDR3 protein is CASSDRDRGPNNEQFF. CDR3 DNA sequence: TGTGCCAGCAGCGACCGGGACAGGGGACCCAACAATGAGCAGTTCTTC.

This chain connects TRBV30 to TRBJ2-1; TRBD1 agrees at 9 bases. The J segment lost 4 bases and the V segment lost 8 bases, leaving 9 bases of the junction unmatched. CDR1 and CDR2 from the germline V gene are GTSNPN and SVGIG (reference sequence). The CDR3 length is 14 residues. CDR3 nucleotide sequence: TGTGCCGGATACCGGGACAGGGTGTACAATGAGCAGTTCTTC. Translated, it gives CAGYRDRVYNEQFF. Full variable domain (missing parts from reference TRBV30 and TRBJ2-1): SQTIHQWPATLVQPVGSPLSLECTVEGTSNPNLYWYRQAAGRGLQLLFYSVGIGQISSEVPQNLSASRPQDRQFILSSKKLLLSDSGFYLCAGYRDRVYNEQFFGPGTRLTVL.

V is TRBV12-5 and J is TRBJ2-5; the match to TRBD1 covers 9 bases. The CDR3 is 16 residues long. Per the germline V gene, CDR1 is LGHNT and CDR2 is FRNRAP. V shed 4 bases and J 5 bases; nucleotides not matched to a gene: 11. CDR3 DNA: TGTGCTAGTGGTTCAAGACAGGGGGAAGTTCGGGAGACCCAGTACTTC. Protein: CASGSRQGEVRETQYF.

V and J are TRBV6-1 and TRBJ1-4, with D unclear. Deletions cut 6 bases from V and 0 bases from J, with 8 bases between. This CDR3 region has 14 residues. The germline V gene has CDR1 MNHNS and CDR2 SASEGT. The CDR3 bases are TGTGCCAGCAGGCCTATTGCAACTAATGAAAAACTGTTTTTT. It encodes CASRPIATNEKLFF.

The J gene is TRBJ2-3, the V gene TRBV18; TRBD2 matches at 7 bases. Unmatched junction bases numbered 5, after V lost 4 bases and J lost 1 base. This CDR3 is 15 amino acids long. CDR1 is KGHSH, CDR2 LQKENI, per germline. The CDR3 DNA reads TGTGCCAGCTCACGGGGCGGGAGTGGCACAGATACGCAGTATTTT. Amino acid sequence: CASSRGGSGTDTQYF.

This rearrangement joins TRBV9 to TRBJ2-7, with TRBD1 as a possible D gene (6 bases). The CDR3 totals 14 residues. V was clipped by 0 bases and J by 3 bases, with 10 bases between them. The germline V gene has CDR1 SGDLS and CDR2 YYNGEE. The CDR3 reads CASSVDGGRYEQYF. CDR3 in DNA: TGTGCCAGCAGCGTAGATGGGGGCCGCTACGAGCAGTACTTC.

V is TRBV7-2 and J is TRBJ2-7; D gene uncertain. Germline assignment: CDR1 SGHTA and CDR2 FQGNSA. This CDR3 has 14 residues. V lost 1 base, J lost 2 bases, and 9 bases lay in between. The CDR3 DNA follows: TGTGCCAGCAGCTTAGTGTCCCGTGCCTACGAGCAGTACTTC. This sequence encodes CASSLVSRAYEQYF.

The V gene is TRBV5-6, the J gene TRBJ2-5; a possible D gene is TRBD1 (6 bases). Trimming cost V 0 bases and J 5 bases, with 14 bases left between them. Per germline, CDR1 SGHDT and CDR2 YYEEEE. The CDR3 covers 15 residues. The CDR3 sequence: CASSLGGTGWETQYF. CDR3 nucleotides: TGTGCCAGCAGCTTGGGGGGCACAGGGTGGGAGACCCAGTACTTC.

The V and J genes are TRBV7-3 and TRBJ2-1; 7 bases agree with TRBD2. The J segment lost 3 bases and the V segment lost 4 bases, leaving 12 bases of the junction unmatched. There are 17 residues in the CDR3. CDR1 SGHTA and CDR2 FQGTGA come from the germline V gene. In DNA, the CDR3 is TGTGCCAGCAGCTCGGGCATAGGACTAGTTGGCTACAATGAGCAGTTCTTC. Residues: CASSSGIGLVGYNEQFF.